This is a list of T cell receptor beta chains from one sample in a study of blood T cell repertoires in COVID-19. Clones were read by immunoSEQ multiplex PCR, and TCRdb kept only the in-frame ones, dropping some. The sample includes more than 150,000 clones, about four fifths of them seen just once. Material for sequencing was peripheral blood. The receptors were gathered from a human donor in a cohort sampled during active COVID-19. Both conserved end residues are part of each CDR3. D genes are given only for firm matches. Clone size is given for some rows only: seen once, a few or many times, or a class if the clone is expanded.

TRBD2	NA	TRBJ2-7	TRBV3-1/TRBV3-2	CASSPVAGGIYEQYF	TGTGCCAGCAGCCCGGTAGCGGGGGGGATCTACGAGCAGTACTTC
TRBD2	NA	TRBJ2-7	TRBV11-1	CASSPGGGRYEQYF	TGTGCCAGCAGCCCAGGCGGGGGGCGGTACGAGCAGTACTTC
NA	NA	TRBJ1-6	TRBV6-1	CASSGPGGQSSYNSPLHF	TGTGCCAGCAGTGGCCCCGGAGGACAGAGCTCCTATAATTCACCCCTCCACTTT
NA	NA	TRBJ1-3	TRBV13	CASSLVAGAGNTIYF	TGTGCCAGCAGCTTAGTCGCGGGGGCTGGAAACACCATATATTTT
NA	NA	TRBJ1-6	TRBV4-1	CASSQDLPVPNSPLHF	TGCGCCAGCAGCCAAGATTTGCCAGTACCTAATTCACCCCTCCACTTT
NA	NA	TRBJ2-1	TRBV9	CASSVAAGGDDEQFF	TGTGCCAGCAGCGTAGCGGCAGGAGGGGACGATGAGCAGTTCTTC
NA	NA	TRBJ2-1	TRBV9	CASSPRGSSTYNEQFF	TGTGCCAGCAGCCCCCGGGGGAGCAGCACCTACAATGAGCAGTTCTTC
TRBD1	NA	TRBJ1-4	TRBV7-9	CASGGQGVEKLFF	TGTGCCAGCGGGGGACAGGGGGTCGAAAAACTGTTTTTT
NA	once	TRBJ2-3	TRBV12-3/TRBV12-4	CASSAGDTQYF	TGTGCCAGCAGTGCCGGAGATACGCAGTATTTT
NA	NA	TRBJ1-5	TRBV19	CASSIEGRIGQPQHF	TGTGCCAGTAGTATAGAGGGCAGGATTGGTCAGCCCCAGCATTTT
NA	NA	TRBJ1-2	TRBV7-9	CASSPDWGHRPYGYTF	TGTGCCAGCAGCCCGGATTGGGGCCACCGGCCCTATGGCTACACCTTC
NA	NA	TRBJ1-2	TRBV4-2	CASSQNRDGYGYTF	TGTGCCAGCAGCCAAAACAGGGATGGTTATGGCTACACCTTC
NA	NA	TRBJ1-6	TRBV7-9	CASSSTRSGLSYNSPLHF	TGTGCCAGCAGCAGCACCCGGTCCGGGTTGTCCTATAATTCACCCCTCCACTTT
NA	NA	TRBJ1-6	TRBV25-1	CASSESVNSPLHF	TGTGCCAGCAGTGAGAGTGTGAATTCACCCCTCCACTTT
NA	once	TRBJ1-2	TRBV6-5	CAAAQVPNYGYTF	TGTGCCGCCGCCCAGGTGCCGAACTATGGCTACACCTTC
TRBD2	few	TRBJ2-7	TRBV5-5	CASSEGTSGGDTYEQYF	TGTGCCAGCAGCGAAGGGACTAGCGGGGGCGATACCTACGAGCAGTACTTC
TRBD1	NA	TRBJ1-2	TRBV5-1	CASSSGQGNGYTF	TGCGCCAGCAGCTCGGGACAGGGGAATGGCTACACCTTC
TRBD1	NA	TRBJ2-3	TRBV27	CASSATGATDTQYF	TGTGCCAGCAGTGCGACAGGGGCGACAGATACGCAGTATTTT
TRBD1	NA	TRBJ1-3	TRBV7-6	CASSLGTGGFSGNTIYF	TGTGCCAGCAGCTTAGGGACAGGGGGCTTCTCTGGAAACACCATATATTTT
TRBD1	NA	TRBJ2-7	TRBV13	CASSYHGTGAYEQYF	TGTGCCAGCAGCTACCACGGGACAGGGGCCTACGAGCAGTACTTC
TRBD1	NA	TRBJ2-7	TRBV2	CASAYLTGGGDEQYF	TGTGCCAGTGCTTACTTGACAGGGGGCGGAGACGAGCAGTACTTC
NA	NA	TRBJ1-4	TRBV3-1/TRBV3-2	CASSQDYQDYEKLFF	TGTGCCAGCAGCCAAGATTATCAGGACTATGAAAAACTGTTTTTT
TRBD2	NA	TRBJ2-5	TRBV7-6	CASSPGGQETQYF	TGTGCCAGCAGTCCGGGGGGTCAAGAGACCCAGTACTTC
NA	NA	TRBJ1-6	TRBV5-1	CASKAQDNSPLHF	TGCGCCAGCAAGGCACAGGATAATTCACCCCTCCACTTT
TRBD1	NA	TRBJ2-7	TRBV11-2	CASSRTGVQYF	TGTGCCAGCAGCCGGACAGGTGTGCAGTACTTC
TRBD2	NA	TRBJ2-5	TRBV5-6	CASSLGGGGFRETQYF	TGTGCCAGCAGCTTGGGTGGCGGGGGATTTCGAGAGACCCAGTACTTC
TRBD2	NA	TRBJ2-3	TRBV7-6	CASSLGTRVDTQYF	TGTGCCAGCAGCTTAGGGACTAGAGTAGATACGCAGTATTTT
TRBD1	once	TRBJ2-1	TRBV6-5	CASSYSRTGVVNEQFF	TGTGCCAGCAGTTACTCGCGGACAGGGGTCGTCAATGAGCAGTTCTTC
NA	NA	TRBJ1-2	TRBV6-5	CASNPSNLYGYTF	TGTGCCAGCAACCCATCTAACCTCTATGGCTACACCTTC
NA	NA	TRBJ1-2	TRBV16	CASSPRGTDGYYGYTF	TGTGCCAGCAGCCCCCGGGGGACGGATGGGTACTATGGCTACACCTTC
TRBD1	NA	TRBJ2-7	TRBV27	CASSLSYRGSYEQYF	TGTGCCAGCAGTCTTAGCTACAGGGGATCTTACGAGCAGTACTTC
TRBD1	NA	TRBJ1-5	TRBV29-1	CSAGQAGQPQHF	TGCAGCGCCGGACAGGCAGGTCAGCCCCAGCATTTT
TRBD2	NA	TRBJ2-1	TRBV5-1	CASSLDSGGVNEQFF	TGCGCCAGCAGCTTGGATAGCGGGGGGGTCAATGAGCAGTTCTTC
TRBD1	NA	TRBJ1-2	TRBV5-5	CASSSLVGQGNYGYTF	TGTGCCAGCAGCTCGCTCGTGGGACAGGGTAACTATGGCTACACCTTC
NA	once	TRBJ2-1	TRBV29-1	CSVEDFPEENSYNEQFF	TGCAGCGTTGAAGATTTCCCAGAAGAAAACTCCTACAATGAGCAGTTCTTC
TRBD2	NA	TRBJ2-2	TRBV5-4	CASSPSGGFTGELFF	TGTGCCAGCAGTCCTAGCGGGGGATTCACCGGGGAGCTGTTTTTT
NA	NA	TRBJ2-6	TRBV5-5	CASSSDLGSGANVLTF	TGTGCCAGCAGCAGCGACCTTGGCTCTGGGGCCAACGTCCTGACTTTC
TRBD2	NA	TRBJ2-5	TRBV18	CASSPSGGSQETQYF	TGTGCCAGCTCTCCTAGCGGGGGAAGCCAAGAGACCCAGTACTTC
TRBD1	NA	TRBJ2-1	TRBV9	CASSVETGSLNEQFF	TGTGCCAGCAGCGTAGAGACAGGGTCCCTCAATGAGCAGTTCTTC
TRBD1	NA	TRBJ1-1	TRBV12-5	CASGLWTGTNTEAFF	TGTGCTAGTGGTTTGTGGACAGGGACGAACACTGAAGCTTTCTTT
TRBD1	few	TRBJ1-2	TRBV18	CASSPFTGQGNYGYTF	TGTGCCAGCTCACCCTTCACCGGACAGGGGAACTATGGCTACACCTTC
TRBD1	NA	TRBJ2-7	TRBV13	CASSYGTVTPEQYF	TGTGCCAGCAGCTACGGGACAGTCACTCCCGAGCAGTACTTC
TRBD2	once	TRBJ2-5	TRBV6-1	CASSEAPGLAGSETQYF	TGTGCCAGCAGTGAAGCGCCCGGACTAGCGGGGTCTGAGACCCAGTACTTC
TRBD2	NA	TRBJ2-5	TRBV5-1	CASSKGTSGGETQYF	TGCGCCAGCAGCAAAGGGACTAGCGGGGGGGAGACCCAGTACTTC
NA	NA	TRBJ2-3	TRBV4-2	CASSQRSGVADTQYF	TGTGCCAGCAGCCAACGTTCGGGTGTTGCAGATACGCAGTATTTT
TRBD2	NA	TRBJ2-1	TRBV7-2	CASSLASGGRNEQFF	TGTGCCAGCAGCTTGGCTAGCGGGGGTCGGAATGAGCAGTTCTTC
NA	NA	TRBJ1-1	TRBV7-9	CASTLSERAFF	TGTGCCAGCACTCTCAGCGAGAGGGCTTTCTTT
NA	few	TRBJ1-2	TRBV7-2	CASSLGPRYGYTF	TGTGCCAGCAGCTTGGGGCCACGCTATGGCTACACCTTC
TRBD2	NA	TRBJ2-1	TRBV6-5	CASSYSREALYNEQFF	TGTGCCAGCAGTTACTCGCGGGAGGCCCTGTACAATGAGCAGTTCTTC
NA	NA	TRBJ2-1	TRBV7-8	CASSGDTSSYNEQFF	TGTGCCAGCAGCGGGGACACGAGCTCCTACAATGAGCAGTTCTTC
NA	NA	TRBJ2-7	TRBV5-1	CASSLVNEQYF	TGCGCCAGCAGCTTGGTAAACGAGCAGTACTTC
TRBD1	NA	TRBJ1-1	TRBV4-1	CASSQVGTGKAEAFF	TGCGCCAGCAGCCAAGTGGGGACAGGGAAAGCTGAAGCTTTCTTT
TRBD2	NA	TRBJ2-7	TRBV20-1	CSASGRGSYEQYF	TGCAGTGCTAGTGGGCGGGGGTCCTACGAGCAGTACTTC
TRBD1	NA	TRBJ1-1	TRBV6-5	CASRMTGTNTEAFF	TGTGCCAGCAGGATGACAGGGACGAACACTGAAGCTTTCTTT
TRBD1	NA	TRBJ1-2	TRBV30	CAWSVGTVGYTF	TGTGCCTGGAGTGTCGGGACAGTCGGCTACACCTTC
TRBD1	NA	TRBJ1-2	TRBV6-5	CASSSTWTGEDGYTF	TGTGCCAGCAGTTCTACTTGGACAGGGGAAGATGGCTACACCTTC
TRBD1	NA	TRBJ1-1	TRBV5-1	CASSSRGRADTEAFF	TGCGCCAGCAGCAGCAGGGGGCGGGCGGACACTGAAGCTTTCTTT
NA	NA	TRBJ2-1	TRBV9	CASSVTRDSDGEQFF	TGTGCCAGCAGCGTAACCCGTGATAGCGACGGTGAGCAGTTCTTC
TRBD1	NA	TRBJ1-1	TRBV5-1	CASRASGGTVNTEAFF	TGCGCCAGCAGGGCCTCAGGGGGCACGGTGAACACTGAAGCTTTCTTT
NA	NA	TRBJ2-5	TRBV7-3	CASSPQGETQYF	TGTGCCAGCAGCCCCCAGGGAGAGACCCAGTACTTC